The sequence of this TCR beta chain was determined in a study of blood T cell repertoires in COVID-19. Whole-study context: PBMCs, B-cell-depleted T cells, or T cells were the source of the cDNA or gDNA that made up the material.

Germline V CDR1 and CDR2: KGHSH, LQKENI. This CDR3 comprises 14 residues. Between the trimmed V and J ends, which lost 3 bases and 7 bases, there was a span of 15 bases. Clones were read by immunoSEQ multiplex PCR, and TCRdb kept only the in-frame ones, dropping some. The sample yields 150,000 to 200,000 clones, 70% to 90% seen once. This TCR derives from a man aged 18-30 years with acute or convalescent COVID-19. Material: peripheral blood. The rearrangement links TRBV18 to TRBJ2-5; maybe TRBD1 (6 bases). The CDR3: CASSPPRQEGTQYF. The CDR3, as DNA: TGTGCCAGCTCACCCCCGCGACAGGAAGGGACCCAGTACTTC.